Sequencing of this TCR beta chain was carried out in a study of shared clonotypes between healthy human individuals. Broader study findings: Researchers found naive subsets generally carried larger estimated richness than memory subsets.

Naive CD8 populations comprised CD45RO-negative cells positively selected for CCR7, excluding terminally differentiated effector memory CD45RA+ cells. In regard to this clone: Its antigen is currently unknown.

Trimming stripped 2 bases from V and 7 bases from J, with 11 bases between. Germline loops: CDR1 LNHDA, CDR2 SQIVND (reference sequence). The CDR3 loop spans 13 amino acids. Repertoires were generated with immunoSEQ multiplex PCR, while TCRdb's copy carries only in-frame clones and drops some. The table lists around 2,000,000 clones, around 93% of them singletons. The chain recombines TRBV19 with TRBJ2-5; D remains unclear. The material sequenced was naive CD8+ T cells from PBMCs. The clonotype comes from a man between 18 and 35 years old in good health. Some clones in this sample may be carry-over from other donors' samples. CDR3 protein: CASSIKGSGTQYF. CDR3 coding DNA: TGTGCCAGTAGTATAAAAGGGTCTGGGACCCAGTACTTC.